This T cell receptor (beta chain) was retrieved from a study of beta chain features in type 1 diabetes. Across the study: No patient-donor differences in age, gender, total cells or subset yield. Study-level findings and limits: Whether HLA type affects TCRB rearrangement stayed undetermined in the present work. PCR might preferentially amplify shorter templates, equally in patients and controls. TCRB CDR3s were moderately but significantly shorter in Type 1 diabetes patients in all four CD4+ subsets.

A word on this clone: Its antigen remains unidentified.

V dropped 2 bases and J dropped 6; count of bases not matched to a gene: 8. Germline V CDR1 and CDR2: GTSNPN, SVGIG (reference sequence). The CDR3 consists of 15 residues. Reverse transcription of all isolated RNA meant that expressed TCRB transcripts were sequenced. Using immunoSEQ multiplex PCR, the repertoire was profiled, and TCRdb retains in-frame clones only, with some absent. Of a few hundred thousand clones listed, roughly 13% were seen once; the top ten hold 0.015%. This clonotype was sampled from a woman under 30 with type 1 diabetes. The V call is TRBV30, the J call TRBJ1-2; 11 bases are shared with TRBD1. Source material: naive CD4+ T cells from blood. CDR3 in amino acids: CAWSSWTGGADGYTF. The CDR3 nucleotides read TGTGCCTGGAGTTCGTGGACAGGGGGCGCGGATGGCTACACCTTC.